Each of the 14 T cell receptor beta chains below was sequenced from the same sample in a study of early T cells in non-severe SARS-CoV-2 infection. TCRdb ran MiXCR on the 5' RACE reads and lists one entry per CDR3 protein. The sample consists of about 48,000 distinct CDR3 sequences, about 10% of them appearing once. Sequencing was done on a sample of whole blood. The receptors were sampled from an adult who was a healthcare worker with PCR-confirmed SARS-CoV-2 infection or an uninfected control (not recorded which).

On this clonotype: At one boundary the junction diverges from the germline segment, which might be a read error. V is TRBV4-1 and J is TRBJ2-7, with D maybe TRBD2 (6 bases). CDR3 length equals 13 residues. Germline loops: CDR1 MGHRA, CDR2 YSYEKL. CDR3 in DNA: TGCGCCAGCGGGCGGGGTTACTCCTACGAGCGGTACTTC. This sequence encodes CASGRGYSYERYF.

Ten or more counts support this clonotype. The chain joins TRBV12-3 or TRBV12-4 to TRBJ1-1; 10 bases line up with TRBD1. Trimming took 4 bases from V and 5 from J; bases not matched to a gene: 10. The length of the CDR3 is 16 residues. CDR3 in amino acids: CASSSSPGTGDTEAFF. The CDR3, as DNA: TGTGCCAGCAGTTCCAGCCCCGGGACAGGGGATACTGAAGCTTTCTTT.

The CDR3 sequence: CSARDNGPQNTEAFF. CDR3 DNA: TGCAGTGCTAGAGATAACGGTCCTCAGAACACTGAAGCTTTCTTT. The chain carries TRBV20-1 and TRBJ1-1; D is undetermined. This CDR3 has 15 amino acids. Germline loops: CDR1 DFQATT, CDR2 SNEGSKA (reference sequence). Trimming took 0 bases from V and 1 from J, leaving 12 bases between them.

This clonotype was detected many times. The genes are TRBV10-2 and TRBJ1-4; 7 positions match TRBD1. Germline trimming cut 4 bases from V and 5 bases from J; bases unmatched to any gene: 4. Germline assignment: CDR1 WSHSY and CDR2 SAAADI. The CDR3 runs to 14 residues. CDR3 loop: CASSVGQKNEKLFF. The CDR3 DNA is TGCGCCAGCAGTGTGGGACAGAAGAATGAAAAACTGTTTTTT.

The rearrangement links TRBV3-1 to TRBJ2-5, with D hard to call. Germline V CDR1 and CDR2: LGHDT, YNNKEL (reference sequence). The CDR3 has 13 residues. Trimming shortened V by 1 base and J by 9 bases, and 12 bases separated the two germline ends. The CDR3 DNA follows: TGTGCCAGCAGCCAAGGCGGCGGCGGAGCCCAGTACTTC. As protein: CASSQGGGGAQYF.

This clonotype has a single count. The V call is TRBV7-9, the J call TRBJ2-3, with 8 positions matching TRBD2. The J segment lost 0 bases and the V segment lost 6 bases, leaving 8 bases of the junction unmatched. The germline V gene encodes CDR1 SEHNR and CDR2 FQNEAQ (reference sequence). The CDR3 spans 16 residues. This chain's CDR3 is CASRPRGGPSTDTQYF. The DNA for the CDR3 is TGTGCCAGCAGACCACGCGGGGGGCCCAGCACAGATACGCAGTATTTT.

The chain uses TRBV29-1 and TRBJ1-1; D may be TRBD1 (5 bases). V was shortened by 5 bases and J by 3 bases, with 10 bases between the two germline ends. In germline, CDR1 is SQVTM, CDR2 ANQGSEA. The CDR3 runs 12 residues. In nucleotides, the CDR3 is TGCAGCGTTAGGGGAGAGGACACTGAAGCTTTCTTT. Amino acid sequence: CSVRGEDTEAFF.

CDR3 bases: TGTGCCAGCAGCCCTCTCCCTCGGCCGTCTGGGGCCAACGTCCTGACTTTC. This encodes CASSPLPRPSGANVLTF. The chain carries TRBV7-7 and TRBJ2-6; no reliable D call. V lost 5 bases to trimming and J lost 1 base, with 15 bases between them. This CDR3 has 17 amino acids. Germline V gives CDR1 SSHAT, CDR2 FNYEAQ (reference sequence).

This clonotype showed up just a few times. V is TRBV20-1 and J is TRBJ2-7; the match to TRBD2 covers 9 bases. Per germline, CDR1 DFQATT and CDR2 SNEGSKA (reference sequence). V was clipped by 3 bases and J by 4 bases; unmatched bases: 1. This CDR3 is 12 amino acids long. The CDR3 nucleotides read TGCAGTGCTAGGACTAGCGGTTACGAGCAGTACTTC. Its protein is CSARTSGYEQYF.

The table lists this clonotype with many counts. V gene TRBV10-3 combines with J gene TRBJ1-3; no definite D call. The CDR3 runs 14 residues. V was shortened by 0 bases and J by 0 bases, with 3 bases between the two germline ends. Germline CDR1 ENHRY, CDR2 SYGVKD. CDR3 coding DNA: TGTGCCATCAGTGAGTCGGCCTCTGGAAACACCATATATTTT. This encodes CAISESASGNTIYF.

This clonotype has at least ten counts. The rearrangement joins TRBV7-9 to TRBJ2-5; perhaps TRBD1 as D (6 bases). Looked up from germline, CDR1 is SEHNR and CDR2 is FQNEAQ (reference sequence). The CDR3 runs to 15 residues. V was cut by 7 bases and J by 5 bases, with 20 bases left in between. The CDR3 reads CASNPPGHEGETQYF. The CDR3 region has the DNA TGTGCCAGCAACCCCCCGGGACATGAAGGGGAGACCCAGTACTTC.

This clonotype appeared many times. The chain joins TRBV10-3 to TRBJ2-1, with unresolved D. Deletions cut 3 bases from V and 1 base from J, with 10 bases between. Germline V gives CDR1 ENHRY, CDR2 SYGVKD. This CDR3 is built from 15 residues. CDR3 amino acids: CAISDTTRSYNEQFF. DNA of the CDR3: TGTGCCATCAGTGATACCACCCGATCCTACAATGAGCAGTTCTTC.

CDR3 in DNA: TGTGCCTGGAGTGCTGCCGTAGCGGGATTGTTCGGGGAGCTGTTTTTT. This gives the protein CAWSAAVAGLFGELFF. The J gene is TRBJ2-2, the V gene TRBV30; TRBD2 matches at 8 bases. The CDR3 runs 16 residues. Germline loops: CDR1 GTSNPN, CDR2 SVGIG (reference sequence). V was pared by 1 base and J by 7 bases, with 11 bases of the junction left unmatched. The variable domain in full, with the rest retrieved from reference TRBV30 and TRBJ2-2, is SQTIHQWPATLVQPVGSPLSLECTVEGTSNPNLYWYRQAAGRGLQLLFYSVGIGQISSEVPQNLSASRPQDRQFILSSKKLLLSDSGFYLCAWSAAVAGLFGELFFGEGSRLTVL.

This clonotype was seen at least ten times. This chain links TRBV6-5 with TRBJ2-7; 8 nucleotides agree with TRBD2. The CDR3 consists of 14 residues. J gave up 3 bases and V 8 bases, and 9 bases lay outside the gene matches. Germline V gene sequence: CDR1 MNHEY, CDR2 SVGAGI. CDR3 region: CASAGRARNYEQYF. DNA for the CDR3: TGTGCCAGCGCCGGGAGGGCGCGAAACTACGAGCAGTACTTC.